These 21 T cell receptor beta chains share one sample of origin, sequenced in a study of blood T cell repertoires in COVID-19. Sequenced by immunoSEQ multiplex PCR; TCRdb stores in-frame clones only, minus some. Here the sample spans under 350,000 clones, roughly nine tenths being singletons. Sequenced sample: peripheral blood. The receptors stem from a man in his late teens or twenties with active or convalescent COVID-19.

The CDR3 DNA reads TGTGCCACCAGCAGAGCCGGGACAGTTGCCAACTATGGCTACACCTTC. This gives the protein CATSRAGTVANYGYTF. The chain links TRBV15 to TRBJ1-2; 7 nucleotides match TRBD1. J gave up 2 bases and V 1 base, and 7 bases lay outside the gene matches. CDR3 length: 16 amino acids. CDR1 is LNHNV and CDR2 is YYDKDF in the germline V gene (reference sequence).

This clone was found a few times. The rearrangement uses TRBV4-2 and TRBJ2-7, with TRBD2 matching 13 bases. After removal of 2 bases from V and 5 bases from J, the junction contained 3 bases not matched to a gene. Germline CDR1 and CDR2: LGHNA and YNFKEQ. CDR3 length: 15 amino acids. The CDR3 here is CASSQRTSGRHEQYF. DNA for the CDR3: TGTGCCAGCAGCCAACGGACTAGCGGGAGACACGAGCAGTACTTC.

This chain joins TRBV6-2 or TRBV6-3 and TRBJ2-5, with 15 bases identical to TRBD2. Germline V CDR1 and CDR2: MNHEY, SVGEGT. The CDR3 extends over 16 amino acids. J was trimmed by 4 bases and V by 5 bases; bases with no gene match: 5. The CDR3 DNA reads TGTGCCAGCAGTCCCGGACTAGCGGGGGGGCGAGAGACCCAGTACTTC. Translation gives CASSPGLAGGRETQYF.

This chain links TRBV6-5 with TRBJ1-3; the D gene is possibly TRBD1 (6 bases). This CDR3 contains 12 residues. Germline V gene lookup returns CDR1 MNHEY and CDR2 SVGAGI. CDR3 residues: CTTQGFGDTIYF. The CDR3 DNA is TGTACCACTCAGGGGTTCGGAGACACCATATATTTT.

Only a few counts were recorded for this clone. V usage is TRBV29-1 and J usage is TRBJ2-1, with 9 bases identical to TRBD2. The CDR3 has 13 amino acids. Germline V gene sequence: CDR1 SQVTM, CDR2 ANQGSEA. The junction had 4 bases not matched to a gene; V was cut back by 7 bases and J by 3 bases. CDR3 region: CSATSGDYNEQFF. In nucleotides, the CDR3 is TGCAGCGCGACTAGCGGAGACTACAATGAGCAGTTCTTC.

V is TRBV6-5 and J is TRBJ2-7; D might be TRBD2 (5 bases). CDR1 and CDR2 (germline): MNHEY, SVGAGI. Trimming removed 1 base at V and 2 bases at J, with 9 bases between. The CDR3 loop spans 14 amino acids. The CDR3 sequence: CASSYYPGTYEQYF. As DNA, the CDR3 is TGTGCCAGCAGTTACTACCCGGGGACCTACGAGCAGTACTTC.

The chain uses TRBV9 and TRBJ2-1; D may be TRBD2 (6 bases). From germline, CDR1 is SGDLS and CDR2 YYNGEE. V was pared by 1 base and J by 1 base, with 12 bases between. There are 16 residues in the CDR3. This chain's CDR3 is CASSVMGEASYNEQFF. In DNA form, the CDR3 reads TGTGCCAGCAGCGTAATGGGGGAGGCATCCTACAATGAGCAGTTCTTC.

The genes are TRBV6-6 and TRBJ1-3; possibly TRBD1 for D (5 bases). This CDR3 is 15 amino acids long. V was pared by 2 bases and J by 2 bases, with 10 bases between. Germline CDR1 reads MNHNY; CDR2 reads SVGAGI (reference sequence). As DNA, the CDR3 is TGTGCCAGCAGTTACAAGGGGTTAACTGGAAACACCATATATTTT. This translates into CASSYKGLTGNTIYF.

The chain uses TRBV28 and TRBJ1-1; D remains unclear. The CDR3 spans 11 residues. Trimming removed 6 bases from V and 8 bases from J, with 10 bases in between. Germline V lookup: CDR1 MDHEN, CDR2 SYDVKM. CDR3 loop: CASSRRAEAFF. In DNA, the CDR3 is TGTGCCAGCAGCCGGAGGGCCGAAGCTTTCTTT.

The gene calls are TRBV4-3 and TRBJ2-7; 9 bases agree with TRBD2. Trimming removed 0 bases from V and 5 bases from J; junction bases left unmatched: 8. CDR3 length: 16 amino acids. Germline V gene sequence: CDR1 LGHNA, CDR2 YSLEER. In nucleotides, the CDR3 is TGCGCCAGCAGCCAAGATAGGGGCGGGAGGGCCAACGAGCAGTACTTC. It is translated as CASSQDRGGRANEQYF.

The chain couples TRBV29-1 to TRBJ1-1, with D possibly being TRBD1 (5 bases). The germline V gene encodes CDR1 SQVTM and CDR2 ANQGSEA. The CDR3 loop spans 12 amino acids. Trimming removed 1 base at V and 5 bases at J, with 8 bases between. CDR3 bases: TGCAGCGTTGAAGGGGGGAGGACTGAAGCTTTCTTT. Its protein product is CSVEGGRTEAFF. The variable domain in full, with the rest retrieved from reference TRBV29-1 and TRBJ1-1, is SAVISQKPSRDICQRGTSLTIQCQVDSQVTMMFWYRQQPGQSLTLIATANQGSEATYESGFVIDKFPISRPNLTFSTLTVSNMSPEDSSIYLCSVEGGRTEAFFGQGTRLTVV.

This clone was seen a single time. J is TRBJ2-7 and V is TRBV2; 14 bases align to TRBD2. CDR3 length: 14 amino acids. Germline V lookup: CDR1 SNHLY, CDR2 FYNNEI. V was clipped by 4 bases and J by 8 bases; unmatched bases: 4. For the CDR3, the DNA is TGTGCCAGCAGTGGGGGACTAGCGGGAGACAAGCAGTACTTC. It specifies CASSGGLAGDKQYF.

The CDR3 bases are TGTGCCAGCAAGGGGGGGTGGTCTAATGAAAAACTGTTTTTT. Translated: CASKGGWSNEKLFF. The chain is built from TRBV2 and TRBJ1-4; D may be TRBD1 (6 bases). The CDR3 has 14 amino acids. V lost 7 bases and J 3 bases, leaving 12 bases between the germline ends. Germline assignment: CDR1 SNHLY and CDR2 FYNNEI.

Points on this clone: An end of the junction differs from the germline gene, which may be a read error. This rearrangement joins TRBV6-5 to TRBJ2-3, with 7 bases fitting TRBD1. This CDR3 spans 15 amino acids. Per the germline V gene, CDR1 is MNHEY and CDR2 is SVGAGI. This CDR3 is CASSDSLQGADTQYF. In DNA form, the CDR3 reads TGTGCCAGCAGTGACTCGCTTCAGGGGGCAGATACGCAGTATTTT.

This clone came up a few times. The chain is built from TRBV30 and TRBJ2-7; D is possibly TRBD2 (6 bases). V dropped 1 base and J dropped 6 bases, with 25 bases sitting between them. In germline, CDR1 is GTSNPN, CDR2 SVGIG (reference sequence). The CDR3 is 17 amino acids. In DNA, the CDR3 is TGTGCCTGGAGTGGCCAACTGCGGGGTTACCCCTTAGGCGAGCAGTACTTC. Translated, it gives CAWSGQLRGYPLGEQYF.

This chain connects TRBV10-1 to TRBJ2-3, with D perhaps matching TRBD2 (5 bases). V was shortened by 3 bases and J by 0 bases, with 10 bases between the two germline ends. The CDR3 length is 15 residues. The germline gives CDR1 WNHNN, CDR2 SYGVQD (reference sequence). The CDR3 reads CASSEKGASTDTQYF. CDR3 in DNA: TGCGCCAGCAGTGAAAAGGGAGCTAGCACAGATACGCAGTATTTT.

The chain joins TRBV11-2 to TRBJ1-5, with 9 bases aligning to TRBD1. The V gene end was trimmed by 0 bases and the J gene end by 9 bases; junction bases not matched to a gene: 6. Looked up from germline, CDR1 is SGHAT and CDR2 is FQNNGV. This CDR3 has 15 amino acids. The CDR3 protein is CASSLDGGQGSPQHF. In nucleotides, the CDR3 is TGTGCCAGCAGCTTAGATGGAGGACAGGGGTCGCCCCAGCATTTT. Full variable domain (rest looked up from reference TRBV11-2 and TRBJ1-5): EAGVAQSPRYKIIEKRQSVAFWCNPISGHATLYWYQQILGQGPKLLIQFQNNGVVDDSQLPKDRFSAERLKGVDSTLKIQPAKLEDSAVYLCASSLDGGQGSPQHFGDGTRLSIL.

This chain joins TRBV19 and TRBJ1-4; the D gene is possibly TRBD1 (5 bases). Germline-derived CDR1 and CDR2 are LNHDA and SQIVND (reference sequence). V dropped 2 bases and J dropped 8 bases, with 12 bases sitting between them. The CDR3 has 14 amino acids. For the CDR3, the DNA is TGTGCCAGTAGTATATCCAGGGTAGGCGAAAAACTGTTTTTT. It codes for CASSISRVGEKLFF.

In regard to this clone: Different DNA sequences within this sample yield the same CDR3. This chain joins TRBV6-5 and TRBJ2-1; D uncertain. V was clipped by 5 bases and J by 5 bases, with 4 bases between them. Germline CDR1 reads MNHEY; CDR2 reads SVGAGI. CDR3 size: 11 residues. The CDR3 loop reads CASSQNNEQFF. CDR3 DNA sequence: TGTGCCAGCAGTCAAAACAATGAGCAGTTCTTC.

This chain uses TRBV29-1 with TRBJ1-1; TRBD1 matches at 7 bases. Germline CDR1 SQVTM, CDR2 ANQGSEA. V gave up 4 bases and J gave up 1 base; unmatched junction bases: 9. The CDR3 runs to 15 residues. This chain's CDR3 is CSVVLAGTENTEAFF. DNA for the CDR3: TGCAGCGTTGTATTGGCGGGGACAGAGAACACTGAAGCTTTCTTT.

V gene TRBV29-1 combines with J gene TRBJ1-4, with D possibly matching TRBD1 (5 bases). The germline gives CDR1 SQVTM, CDR2 ANQGSEA. With 4 bases removed from V and 6 bases from J, the gap between germline ends came to 9 bases. The length of the CDR3 is 12 residues. The CDR3 DNA reads TGCAGCGTTGTTGGGGGGGATGAAAAACTGTTTTTT. Protein sequence: CSVVGGDEKLFF.